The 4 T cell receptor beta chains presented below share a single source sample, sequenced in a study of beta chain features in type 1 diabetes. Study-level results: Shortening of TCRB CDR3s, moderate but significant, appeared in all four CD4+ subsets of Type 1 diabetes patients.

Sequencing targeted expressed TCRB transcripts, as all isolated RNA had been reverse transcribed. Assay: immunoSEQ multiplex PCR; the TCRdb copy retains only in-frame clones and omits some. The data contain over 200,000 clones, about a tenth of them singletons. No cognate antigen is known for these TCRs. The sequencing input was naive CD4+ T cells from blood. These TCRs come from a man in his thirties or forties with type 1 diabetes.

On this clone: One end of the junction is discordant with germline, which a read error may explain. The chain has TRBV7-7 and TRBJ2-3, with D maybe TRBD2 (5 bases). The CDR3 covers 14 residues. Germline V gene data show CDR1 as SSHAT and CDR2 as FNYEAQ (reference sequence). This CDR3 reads CASSQDSHTDTQYF. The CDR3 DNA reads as TGTGCTAGCAGCCAGGACTCTCACACAGATACGCAGTATTTT.

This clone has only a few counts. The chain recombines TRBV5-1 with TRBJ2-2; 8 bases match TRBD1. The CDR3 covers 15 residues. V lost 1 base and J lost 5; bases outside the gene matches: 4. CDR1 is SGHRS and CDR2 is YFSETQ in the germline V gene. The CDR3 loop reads CASSLQGARTGELFF. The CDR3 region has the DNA TGCGCCAGCAGCTTGCAGGGGGCGCGGACCGGGGAGCTGTTTTTT.

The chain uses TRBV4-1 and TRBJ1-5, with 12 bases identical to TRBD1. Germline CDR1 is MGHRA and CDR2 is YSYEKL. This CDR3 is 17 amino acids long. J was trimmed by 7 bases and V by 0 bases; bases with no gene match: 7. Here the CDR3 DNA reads TGCGCCAGCAGCCAAGATGAGGGACAGGGGGCTGGACAGCCCCAGCATTTT. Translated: CASSQDEGQGAGQPQHF.

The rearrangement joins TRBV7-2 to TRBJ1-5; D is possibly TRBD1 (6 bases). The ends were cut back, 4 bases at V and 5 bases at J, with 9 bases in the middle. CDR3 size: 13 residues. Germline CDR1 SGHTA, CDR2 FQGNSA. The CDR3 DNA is TGTGCCAGCAGCTCCGACAGGCATCAGCCCCAGCATTTT. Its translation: CASSSDRHQPQHF.